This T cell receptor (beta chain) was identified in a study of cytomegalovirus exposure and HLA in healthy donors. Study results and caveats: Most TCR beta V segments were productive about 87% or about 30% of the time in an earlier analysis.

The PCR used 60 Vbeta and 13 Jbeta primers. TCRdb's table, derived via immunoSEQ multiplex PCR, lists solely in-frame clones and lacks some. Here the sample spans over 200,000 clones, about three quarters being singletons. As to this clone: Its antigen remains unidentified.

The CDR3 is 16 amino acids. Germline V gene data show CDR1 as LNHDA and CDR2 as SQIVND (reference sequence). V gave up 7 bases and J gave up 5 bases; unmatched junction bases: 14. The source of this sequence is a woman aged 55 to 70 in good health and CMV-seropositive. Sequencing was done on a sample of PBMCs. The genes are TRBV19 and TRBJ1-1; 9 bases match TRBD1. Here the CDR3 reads CASTLGQGRLRTEAFF. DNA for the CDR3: TGTGCCAGTACCCTGGGACAGGGAAGGTTGCGAACTGAAGCTTTCTTT.